The T cell receptor beta chain described here comes from a study of circulating and synovial CD4+ cells in juvenile arthritis (dated by TCRdb to between 2014 and 2016). Broadly, across the study: Within each patient, the TCRbeta CDR3 repertoires of synovial CD4 T cells, bulk blood CD4 T cells and circulating HLA-DR+ CD4 T cells were compared. The goal of the repertoire sequencing was to confirm that synovial clonotypes were enriched in a circulating synovial-like CD4 T cell subset.

A word on this clone: Its target antigen remains unknown. Within one base of it there is no much larger clone, and no base qualities were kept.

The CDR3 holds 17 amino acids from the cysteine to the phenylalanine. The only DNA kept is the CDR3, 51 bases in frame from the first base. Between the V and J ends, shortened by 0 bases and 0 bases respectively, the junction contains 12 bases. CDR1 and CDR2 are drawn from the germline V gene: SGHTA, FQGNSA. The sequenced samples came from patients who had active juvenile idiopathic arthritis. Right after thawing, the cells went straight into sorting, and Live/Dead Fixable Near-IR Stain was used to exclude dead cells. The library was built by means of the immunoSEQ multiplex PCR assay. An external provider performed TCRbeta CDR3 sequencing as a commercial service. As for the authors' bioinformatics: Productive nucleotide sequences and amino acid sequences obtained through in silico translation were used in the analyses. Diversity was measured with Renyi entropy across alpha values, using the median of 200 repeated subsamples to equalise sample size. For clustering, the distance between each pair of repertoires was computed as one minus the Chao-modified Jaccard index, which corrected for under-sampling. Frequency-weighted overlap with synovial clonotypes was computed over 200 sample sizes, 200 draws without replacement each, and reported at the smaller sample's size. In TCRdb, the immuneACCESS table is reduced to in-frame sequences with V and J assigned. These tables do not hold every clone; where another copy was compared, an unresolved V gene accounts for under half, and the others remain unexplained. V and J calls and clone size are those listed in that table; D and trimming were worked out from the DNA. The sample profile shows some 16,000 clones; more than 75% of them were found once. The ten largest clones represent less than 0.95% of the sample.

Broader findings and caveats from the paper: Synovial and circulating pathogenic-like lymphocyte repertoires were less diverse than bulk blood CD4 repertoires, and some CPL samples were as oligoclonal as synovium. Circulating pathogenic-like lymphocytes clustered together with synovial T cells and shared a substantially larger fraction of CDR3 sequences with synovium than bulk blood did. Because CPL samples and bulk blood CD4 samples differed in T cell genome counts by at least an order of magnitude, sample-size effects were addressed. Traditional Vbeta family usage analysis did not detect the difference between circulating pathogenic-like lymphocytes and bulk blood T cells. Since overlap with synovium went up as sequencing depth increased, the measured fractions of shared clonotypes likely underestimated the full repertoire overlap.

The clonotype was recovered from a human donor with juvenile idiopathic arthritis. Sequencing used CD4+ T cells from blood. The receptor chain draws on TRBV7-2 and TRBJ1-3; a weak D assignment points to TRBD1 (6 bases agree). The CDR3 reads CASSLAGGRVSGNTIYF. The bases read TGTGCCAGCAGCTTAGCAGGGGGGAGGGTCTCTGGAAACACCATATATTTT.